One sample yielded the 9 T cell receptor beta chains listed below, sequenced in a study of identical twins. In TCRdb, the 5' RACE reads were re-called with MiXCR into one record per CDR3 protein. This repertoire shows some 1,600,000 distinct CDR3 sequences, under 35% found once; its top ten account for about 0.3%. Sequencing was done on a sample of cord blood. The receptors here all came from a newborn girl in good health.

This clonotype was counted at least ten times. The chain employs TRBV27 and TRBJ1-4; D is undetermined. Trimming left V 5 bases short and J 1 base short, with 17 bases between. The CDR3 loop spans 17 amino acids. Germline CDR1 is MNHEY and CDR2 is SMNVEV (reference sequence). CDR3 sequence reads: CASSTRHQRLTNEKLFF. The CDR3 DNA reads as TGTGCCAGCAGTACAAGACACCAAAGGCTAACTAATGAAAAACTGTTTTTT.

As regards this clonotype: Sequence at one end of the junction differs from germline and may be a read error. The chain joins TRBV10-3 to TRBJ1-4; D is perhaps TRBD1 (6 bases). The V gene's germline CDR1 is ENHRY and CDR2 SYGVKD. This CDR3 has 13 amino acids. Here the CDR3 DNA reads TGTGCCATCGGTGAGGGCAGGGGTGAAAAACTGTTTTTT. Translating gives CAIGEGRGEKLFF.

The V call is TRBV2, the J call TRBJ2-7; D may be TRBD1 (6 bases). The V and J ends lost 4 bases and 9 bases respectively, with 16 bases between them. Germline V gene sequence: CDR1 SNHLY, CDR2 FYNNEI. The CDR3 covers 13 residues. The CDR3 reads CASSGLDSRSQYF. CDR3 nucleotide sequence: TGTGCCAGCAGTGGATTGGACAGCCGTTCGCAGTACTTC. Filled out from reference TRBV2 and TRBJ2-7, the complete variable domain reads EPEVTQTPSHQVTQMGQEVILRCVPISNHLYFYWYRQILGQKVEFLVSFYNNEISEKSEIFDDQFSVERPDGSNFTLKIRSTKLEDSAMYFCASSGLDSRSQYFGPGTRLTVT.

The chain is built from TRBV7-8 and TRBJ1-4, with 8 bases aligning to TRBD1. CDR1 is SGHVS, CDR2 FQNEAQ, per germline. The CDR3 consists of 17 residues. Trimming at V came to 5 bases and at J to 1 base, leaving 9 bases not matched to a gene. CDR3 residues: CASSKGPGGLTNEKLFF. The CDR3 region has the DNA TGTGCCAGCAGCAAGGGACCAGGGGGCTTAACTAATGAAAAACTGTTTTTT.

This clonotype was counted only a few times. The genes are TRBV28 and TRBJ2-1; D tentatively reads TRBD1 or TRBD2 (6 bases each). V shed 3 bases and J shed 8 bases, with 14 bases lying between them. Germline V gene sequence: CDR1 MDHEN, CDR2 SYDVKM. CDR3 length equals 14 residues. The CDR3 nucleotides are TGTGCCAGCAGTTTTGGGGGGCGCGCGGATGAGCAGTTCTTC. This sequence encodes CASSFGGRADEQFF.

This chain joins TRBV12-3 or TRBV12-4 and TRBJ1-1, with 7 bases that match TRBD1. CDR3 length: 15 amino acids. Germline trimming cut 6 bases from V and 0 bases from J; bases unmatched to any gene: 7. CDR3 in amino acids: CASSTGVPMNTEAFF. DNA for the CDR3: TGTGCCAGCAGCACAGGGGTCCCCATGAACACTGAAGCTTTCTTT.

The chain has TRBV20-1 and TRBJ2-3, with 9 bases aligning to TRBD1. J lost 1 base, V lost 0 bases, and 8 bases had no gene match. CDR1 is DFQATT, CDR2 SNEGSKA, per germline (reference sequence). The CDR3 has 17 residues. CDR3 protein: CSAREDPGQGGTDTQYF. CDR3 coding DNA: TGCAGTGCTAGAGAGGACCCGGGACAGGGTGGCACAGATACGCAGTATTTT.

V is TRBV7-9 and J is TRBJ1-1; weak D call: TRBD1 (5 bases). The CDR3 spans 14 residues. Germline CDR1 and CDR2: SEHNR and FQNEAQ (reference sequence). Between the trimmed V and J ends, which lost 5 bases and 6 bases, there was a span of 16 bases. The CDR3 is CASSLVGLGSEAFF. As DNA, the CDR3 is TGTGCCAGCAGCCTCGTGGGGCTTGGCTCTGAAGCTTTCTTT.

This clonotype was seen a handful of times. This chain links TRBV20-1 with TRBJ2-1, with D perhaps being TRBD1 or TRBD2 (5 bases each). This CDR3 comprises 12 residues. CDR1 is DFQATT and CDR2 is SNEGSKA in the germline V gene (reference sequence). V lost 6 bases and J lost 5, with 11 bases in between. Here the CDR3 DNA reads TGCAGTGCAAACGGGGCTGACAATGAGCAGTTCTTC. Translating gives CSANGADNEQFF.